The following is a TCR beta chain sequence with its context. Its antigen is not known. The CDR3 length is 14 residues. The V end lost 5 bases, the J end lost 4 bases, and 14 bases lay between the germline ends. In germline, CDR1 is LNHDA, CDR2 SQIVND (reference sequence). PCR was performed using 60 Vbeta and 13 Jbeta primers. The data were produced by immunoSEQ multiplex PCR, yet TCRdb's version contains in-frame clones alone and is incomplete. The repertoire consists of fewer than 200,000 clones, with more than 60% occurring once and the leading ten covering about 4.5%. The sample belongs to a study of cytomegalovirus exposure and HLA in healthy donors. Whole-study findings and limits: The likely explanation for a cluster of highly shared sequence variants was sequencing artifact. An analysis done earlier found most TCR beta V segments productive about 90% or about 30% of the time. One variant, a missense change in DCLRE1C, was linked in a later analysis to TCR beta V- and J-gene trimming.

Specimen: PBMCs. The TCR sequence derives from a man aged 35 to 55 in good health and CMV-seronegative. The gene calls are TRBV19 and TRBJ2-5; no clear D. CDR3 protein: CASSPHTVRETQYF. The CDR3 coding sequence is TGTGCCAGTAGTCCCCACACCGTAAGAGAGACCCAGTACTTC.